A selection of T cell receptor beta chains follows, all from one sample in a study of cytomegalovirus exposure and HLA in healthy donors. Clones were read by immunoSEQ multiplex PCR, and TCRdb kept only the in-frame ones, dropping some. The profile shows approximately 150,000 clones, about four fifths of them singletons. Sequenced input: PBMCs. The source of these receptors is a male donor in good health and CMV-seropositive. The CDR3 runs from the conserved cysteine through the conserved F or W. D genes are given only for firm matches. Size values are once, few and many counts, or a class for expanded clones, and some rows have none.

>TRBJ1-4|TRBD1|TRBV27|NA
CASRPLGQGANEKLFF
TGTGCCAGCAGACCATTAGGACAGGGCGCTAATGAAAAACTGTTTTTT
>TRBJ1-1|NA|TRBV5-4|few
CASSFWGGGAAEAFF
TGTGCCAGCAGCTTTTGGGGGGGCGGCGCGGCTGAAGCTTTCTTT
>TRBJ1-2|TRBD1|TRBV4-2|NA
CASSRGQAGTSNYGYTF
TGTGCCAGCAGCCGTGGACAGGCAGGGACCTCTAACTATGGCTACACCTTC
>TRBJ1-1|NA|TRBV7-8|NA
CASSLGGQGGGTEAFF
TGTGCCAGCAGTTTAGGGGGTCAAGGGGGGGGCACTGAAGCTTTCTTT
>TRBJ2-7|TRBD1|TRBV7-9|NA
CASSLPGQSGEQYF
TGTGCCAGCAGCCTTCCGGGACAGAGTGGAGAGCAGTACTTC
>TRBJ1-6|NA|TRBV6-5|NA
CASSYVTNSGPLHF
TGTGCCAGCAGTTACGTCACTAACAGCGGGCCCCTCCACTTT
>TRBJ1-1|TRBD1|TRBV15|NA
CATSRDRGRGVTEAFF
TGTGCCACCAGCAGAGATAGAGGCAGGGGGGTCACTGAAGCTTTCTTT
>TRBJ2-5|NA|TRBV5-4|few
CASSFQGGGETQYF
TGTGCCAGCAGCTTTCAGGGGGGAGGAGAGACCCAGTACTTC
>TRBJ2-4|NA|TRBV4-1|NA
CASSHHESGGPKNIQYF
TGCGCCAGCAGCCACCACGAATCCGGGGGGCCCAAAAACATTCAGTACTTC
>TRBJ1-1|NA|TRBV10-3|NA
CAIKEGGNTEAFF
TGTGCCATCAAAGAAGGGGGGAACACTGAAGCTTTCTTT
>TRBJ1-6|TRBD1|TRBV30|NA
CAWAKGAAGGYSPLHF
TGTGCCTGGGCCAAAGGGGCGGCAGGGGGATATTCACCCCTCCACTTT
>TRBJ2-2|TRBD1|TRBV9|NA
CASSPRTGEMRAGELFF
TGTGCCAGCAGCCCCCGGACAGGGGAGATGAGAGCCGGGGAGCTGTTTTTT
>TRBJ2-5|NA|TRBV2|NA
CAINEGVVGAQETQYF
TGTGCCATCAACGAGGGAGTGGTGGGGGCACAAGAGACCCAGTACTTC
>TRBJ2-2|TRBD2|TRBV19|NA
CASRNQAGTSGELFF
TGTGCCAGTAGGAACCAAGCGGGAACCTCCGGGGAGCTGTTTTTT
>TRBJ2-3|TRBD1|TRBV5-4|few
CASSRDSRLVDTQYF
TGTGCCAGCAGCAGGGACAGCCGGTTGGTGGATACGCAGTATTTT
>TRBJ1-2|NA|TRBV30|NA
CAWSAEGTPNYGYTF
TGTGCCTGGAGTGCCGAGGGAACTCCTAACTATGGCTACACCTTC
>TRBJ2-1|TRBD1|TRBV5-1|NA
CASSLVGDRTFGNEQFF
TGCGCCAGCAGCTTGGTGGGGGACAGGACCTTCGGCAATGAGCAGTTCTTC
>TRBJ2-1|NA|TRBV11-1|NA
CASTPGGPSYNEQFF
TGTGCCAGCACTCCCGGGGGACCCTCCTACAATGAGCAGTTCTTC
>TRBJ2-6|NA|TRBV15|NA
CATSRVTTGANVLTF
TGTGCCACCAGCAGAGTTACAACTGGGGCCAACGTCCTGACTTTC
>TRBJ1-6|NA|TRBV13|NA
CASSQGGDNSPLHF
TGTGCCAGCAGCCAAGGAGGGGATAATTCACCCCTCCACTTT
>TRBJ2-6|NA|TRBV4-1|NA
CASSHEGSGANVLTF
TGCGCCAGCAGTCACGAGGGCTCTGGGGCCAACGTCCTGACTTTC
>TRBJ1-5|NA|TRBV5-6|NA
CASSLGLRSYSNQPQHF
TGTGCCAGCAGCTTGGGTCTCAGGTCCTATAGCAATCAGCCCCAGCATTTT
>TRBJ2-2|NA|TRBV7-3|NA
CASSLGGTGELFF
TGTGCCAGCAGCTTGGGGGGCACCGGGGAGCTGTTTTTT
>TRBJ2-1|TRBD1|TRBV30|NA
CAWRGVKGAGEQFF
TGTGCCTGGAGAGGGGTAAAGGGGGCAGGCGAGCAGTTCTTC
>TRBJ2-1|NA|TRBV5-1|NA
CASSTQSQNEQFF
TGCGCCAGCAGCACCCAATCCCAGAATGAGCAGTTCTTC
>TRBJ2-1|NA|TRBV2|NA
CASKMGPNEQFF
TGTGCCAGCAAGATGGGGCCCAATGAGCAGTTCTTC
>TRBJ1-1|NA|TRBV5-1|NA
CASSLEGHMNTEAFF
TGCGCCAGCAGCTTGGAGGGACACATGAACACTGAAGCTTTCTTT
>TRBJ2-3|TRBD2|TRBV6-6|NA
CASSWASGGAGDTQYF
TGTGCCAGCAGTTGGGCTAGCGGGGGGGCCGGGGATACGCAGTATTTT
>TRBJ1-1|NA|TRBV5-4|NA
CASSFRGRTEAFF
TGTGCCAGCAGCTTCAGGGGAAGGACTGAAGCTTTCTTT
>TRBJ1-2|TRBD1|TRBV15|NA
CATSRDLAGGVNYGYTF
TGTGCCACCAGCAGAGATTTGGCAGGGGGCGTTAACTATGGCTACACCTTC